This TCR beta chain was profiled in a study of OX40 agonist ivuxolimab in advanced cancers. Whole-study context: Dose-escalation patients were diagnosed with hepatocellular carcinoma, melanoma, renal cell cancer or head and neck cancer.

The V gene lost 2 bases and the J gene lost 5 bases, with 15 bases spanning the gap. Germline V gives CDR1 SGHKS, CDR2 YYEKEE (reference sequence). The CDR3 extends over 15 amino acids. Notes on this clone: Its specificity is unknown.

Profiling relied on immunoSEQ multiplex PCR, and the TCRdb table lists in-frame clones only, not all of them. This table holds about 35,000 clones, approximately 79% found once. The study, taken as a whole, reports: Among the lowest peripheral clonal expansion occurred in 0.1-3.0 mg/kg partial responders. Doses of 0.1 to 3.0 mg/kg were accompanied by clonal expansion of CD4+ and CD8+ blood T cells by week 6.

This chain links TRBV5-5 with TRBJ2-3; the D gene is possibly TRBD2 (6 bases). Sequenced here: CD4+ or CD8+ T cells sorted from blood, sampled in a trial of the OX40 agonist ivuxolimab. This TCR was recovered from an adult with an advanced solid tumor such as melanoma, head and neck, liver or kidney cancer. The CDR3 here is CASSFGLTEGDTQYF. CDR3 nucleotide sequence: TGTGCCAGCAGCTTCGGGCTAACGGAGGGAGATACGCAGTATTTT.